This passage covers 5 T cell receptor beta chains from one sample sequenced in a study of T cell responses to AZD1222 COVID-19 vaccine. The data were produced by immunoSEQ multiplex PCR, yet TCRdb's version contains in-frame clones alone and is incomplete. The repertoire holds approximately 150,000 clones, with roughly 87% as singletons. The sample consisted of peripheral blood, taken on day 0 of AZD1222 vaccination. The origin of the receptors is an adult in good health.

The gene calls are TRBV7-9 and TRBJ2-5, with 13 bases that match TRBD2. This CDR3 comprises 15 residues. The J segment lost 5 bases and the V segment lost 6 bases, leaving 6 bases of the junction unmatched. Germline loops: CDR1 SEHNR, CDR2 FQNEAQ (reference sequence). In DNA form, the CDR3 reads TGTGCCAGCAGGTCACTAGCGGGAGGGCGGGAGACCCAGTACTTC. This codes for CASRSLAGGRETQYF.

The chain has TRBV27 and TRBJ1-3; D gene unclear. The V gene's germline CDR1 is MNHEY and CDR2 SMNVEV (reference sequence). Trimming stripped 2 bases from V and 0 bases from J, with 8 bases between. This CDR3 region has 15 residues. The CDR3 sequence is CASSLSRTSGNTIYF. The CDR3 DNA sequence: TGTGCCAGCAGTTTAAGCCGGACCTCTGGAAACACCATATATTTT.

This clone showed up just once. The chain recombines TRBV21-1 with TRBJ2-7; the table assigns TRBD2, which was not confirmed against the DNA. TRBV21-1 is annotated as a pseudogene. CDR3 length: 16 amino acids. The CDR3, as DNA: TGTGCCAGCAGCAAAACCCAGCGGGAGGGCAAGTACGAGCAGTACTTC. Residues: CASSKTQREGKYEQYF.

This sequence joins TRBV11-2 and TRBJ2-3, with 9 nucleotides matching TRBD1. With 5 bases clipped from V and 1 base from J, the junction kept 7 bases outside the gene matches. CDR3 length equals 16 residues. From germline, CDR1 is SGHAT and CDR2 FQNNGV. The CDR3 region has the DNA TGTGCCAGCAGCCGGCGACAGGGGGTAGGCACAGATACGCAGTATTTT. Translating it yields CASSRRQGVGTDTQYF. Full variable domain (outside the CDR3, taken from reference TRBV11-2 and TRBJ2-3): EAGVAQSPRYKIIEKRQSVAFWCNPISGHATLYWYQQILGQGPKLLIQFQNNGVVDDSQLPKDRFSAERLKGVDSTLKIQPAKLEDSAVYLCASSRRQGVGTDTQYFGPGTRLTVL.

This CDR3 is CASSETDRGLDGYTF. CDR3 bases: TGCGCCAGCAGTGAAACGGACAGAGGTTTGGATGGCTACACCTTC. This rearrangement joins TRBV10-1 to TRBJ1-2, with D perhaps matching TRBD1 (6 bases). Trimming pared 3 bases from V and 6 bases from J, leaving 17 bases between. The CDR3 extends over 15 amino acids. The germline CDR1 and CDR2 sequences are WNHNN and SYGVQD (reference sequence).